This T cell receptor beta chain was found in a study of tumor-infiltrating lymphocytes in localized non-small cell lung cancer. This clone was seen more than once but under ten times. TCRdb keeps only in-frame clones here, not all; method: immunoSEQ multiplex PCR. The table lists a few thousand clones, about four fifths of them singletons. V shed 2 bases and J shed 7 bases, with 15 bases lying between them. Germline loops: CDR1 MGHRA, CDR2 YSYEKL. The CDR3 loop spans 14 amino acids. This clonotype originated in a human donor with non-small cell lung cancer. This chain connects TRBV4-1 to TRBJ2-7; D unresolved. Sequencing input: uninvolved lung tissue not adjacent to the tumor. The CDR3 DNA sequence: TGCGCCAGCAGCCAACCCACGAGTAGACGGGAGCAGTACTTC. Translation gives CASSQPTSRREQYF.